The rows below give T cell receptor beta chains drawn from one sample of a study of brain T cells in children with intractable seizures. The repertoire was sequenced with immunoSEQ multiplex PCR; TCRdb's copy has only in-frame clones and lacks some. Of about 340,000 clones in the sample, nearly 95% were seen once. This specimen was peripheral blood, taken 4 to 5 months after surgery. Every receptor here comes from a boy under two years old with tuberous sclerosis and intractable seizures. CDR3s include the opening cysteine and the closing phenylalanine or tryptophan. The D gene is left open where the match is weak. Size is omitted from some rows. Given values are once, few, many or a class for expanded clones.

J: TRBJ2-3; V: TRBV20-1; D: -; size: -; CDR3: CSASRLRSTDTQYF; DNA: TGCAGTGCTAGTAGGCTCCGTAGCACAGATACGCAGTATTTT
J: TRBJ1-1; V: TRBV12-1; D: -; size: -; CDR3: CAGQGGDTEAFF; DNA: TGTGCCGGACAGGGAGGGGACACTGAAGCTTTCTTT
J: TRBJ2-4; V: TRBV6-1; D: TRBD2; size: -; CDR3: CASSAPGLAGLAKNIQYF; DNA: TGTGCCAGCAGTGCACCGGGACTAGCGGGTCTAGCCAAAAACATTCAGTACTTC
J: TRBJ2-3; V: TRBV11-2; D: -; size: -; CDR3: CASSLGQWRGSTDTQYF; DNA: TGTGCCAGCAGCTTAGGTCAGTGGCGGGGTAGCACAGATACGCAGTATTTT
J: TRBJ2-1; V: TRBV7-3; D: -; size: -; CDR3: CASSLTGTGDNEQFF; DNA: TGTGCCAGCAGCTTAACTGGGACGGGAGACAATGAGCAGTTCTTC
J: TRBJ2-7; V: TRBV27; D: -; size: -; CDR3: CASTNLKDREGSYEQYF; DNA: TGTGCCAGCACTAACCTCAAGGACAGGGAGGGCTCCTACGAGCAGTACTTC
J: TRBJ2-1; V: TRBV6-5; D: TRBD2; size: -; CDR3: CASYRTSGVNEQFF; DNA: TGTGCCAGCTACAGAACTAGCGGGGTCAATGAGCAGTTCTTC
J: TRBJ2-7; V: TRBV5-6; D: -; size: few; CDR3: CASSWEGQKSYEQYF; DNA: TGTGCCAGCAGCTGGGAAGGACAGAAGAGCTACGAGCAGTACTTC
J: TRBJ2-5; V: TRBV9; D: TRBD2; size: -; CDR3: CASSVAGGYQETQYF; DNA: TGTGCCAGCAGCGTAGCGGGGGGGTACCAAGAGACCCAGTACTTC
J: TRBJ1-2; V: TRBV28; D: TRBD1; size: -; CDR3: CASSSTGQGGYTF; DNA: TGTGCCAGCAGTTCGACAGGGCAGGGTGGCTACACCTTC
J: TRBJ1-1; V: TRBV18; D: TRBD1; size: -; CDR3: CASSPVDRETLAFF; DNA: TGTGCCAGCTCACCGGTGGACAGGGAGACTTTAGCTTTCTTT
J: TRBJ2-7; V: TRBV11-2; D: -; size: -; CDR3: CASSPRAMGHGGYEQYF; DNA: TGTGCCAGCAGTCCCCGGGCGATGGGACACGGTGGCTACGAGCAGTACTTC
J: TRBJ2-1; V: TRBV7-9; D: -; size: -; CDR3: CASSLVLDSYNEQFF; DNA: TGTGCCAGCAGCTTAGTACTAGATTCCTACAATGAGCAGTTCTTC
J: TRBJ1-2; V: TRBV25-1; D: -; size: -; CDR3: CASSPGDTAVYGYTF; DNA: TGTGCCAGCAGTCCAGGGGACACTGCGGTCTATGGCTACACCTTC
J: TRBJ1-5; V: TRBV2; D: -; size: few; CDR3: CASSDWVGNQPQHF; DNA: TGTGCCAGCAGTGATTGGGTAGGCAATCAGCCCCAGCATTTT
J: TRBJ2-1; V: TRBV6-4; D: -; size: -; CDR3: CASSGTFQRHEQFF; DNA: TGTGCCAGCAGTGGGACTTTCCAGCGACATGAGCAGTTCTTC
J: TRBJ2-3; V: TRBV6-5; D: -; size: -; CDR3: CASSYSRAGIDTQYF; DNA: TGTGCCAGCAGTTACTCGCGGGCAGGGATAGATACGCAGTATTTT
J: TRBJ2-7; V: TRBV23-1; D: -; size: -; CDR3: CASSLRYEQYF; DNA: TGCGCCAGCAGTCTAAGATACGAGCAGTACTTC
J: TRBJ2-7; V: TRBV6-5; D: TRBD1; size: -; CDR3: CASSYTGVDYEQYF; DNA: TGTGCCAGCAGTTACACAGGGGTAGACTACGAGCAGTACTTC
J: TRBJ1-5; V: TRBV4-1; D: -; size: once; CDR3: CASSQMRNQPQHF; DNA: TGCGCCAGCAGCCAAATGCGCAATCAGCCCCAGCATTTT
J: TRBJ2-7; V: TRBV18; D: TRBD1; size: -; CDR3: CASSPIGTGVYEQYF; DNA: TGTGCCAGCTCACCCATAGGGACAGGGGTCTACGAGCAGTACTTC
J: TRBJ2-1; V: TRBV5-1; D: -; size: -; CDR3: CASSWTGDEQFF; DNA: TGCGCCAGCAGCTGGACTGGTGATGAGCAGTTCTTC
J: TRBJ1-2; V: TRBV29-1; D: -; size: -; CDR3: CSAGVGYGYTF; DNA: TGCAGCGCTGGGGTAGGGTATGGCTACACCTTC
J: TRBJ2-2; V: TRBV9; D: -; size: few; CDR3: CASSWTTSGSGELFF; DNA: TGTGCCAGCAGCTGGACTACCTCGGGTTCCGGGGAGCTGTTTTTT
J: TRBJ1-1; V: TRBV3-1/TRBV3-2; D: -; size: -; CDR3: CASSQAGPTEAFF; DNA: TGTGCCAGCAGCCAAGCGGGTCCCACTGAAGCTTTCTTT
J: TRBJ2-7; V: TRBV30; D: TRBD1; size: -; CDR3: CAWSGGTGKYEQYF; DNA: TGTGCCTGGAGTGGGGGGACAGGGAAATACGAGCAGTACTTC
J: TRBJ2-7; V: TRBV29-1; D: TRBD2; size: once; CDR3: CSATGLAYLSYEQYF; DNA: TGCAGCGCTACGGGACTAGCGTACCTCTCCTACGAGCAGTACTTC
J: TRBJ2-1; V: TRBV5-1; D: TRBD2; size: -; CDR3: CASSLLLAGGRPYNEQFF; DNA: TGCGCCAGCAGCTTGCTTCTAGCGGGAGGGAGGCCCTACAATGAGCAGTTCTTC